One sample yielded the 8 T cell receptor beta chains listed below, sequenced in a study of T-cell reconstitution after alpha-beta-depleted transplantation in children. Preparation of the TCRbeta library was carried out with unique molecular identifiers. TCRdb re-analysed the PCR reads in MiXCR, keeping a single row per CDR3 protein. In the table there are nearly 350,000 distinct CDR3 sequences, 15% to 20% of which are singletons. The sample consisted of PBMCs, mostly from graft donor cells, taken 360 days after TCRalphabeta/CD19-depleted stem cell transplant. The receptors derive from a male patient aged 2-9 years who had a stem cell transplant for acute lymphoblastic leukemia, so the T cells may come from the graft donor.

The chain couples TRBV28 to TRBJ2-7, with TRBD2 matching 9 bases. CDR3 length: 16 residues. The V gene end was trimmed by 6 bases and the J gene end by 2 bases; junction bases not matched to a gene: 11. CDR1 is MDHEN, CDR2 SYDVKM, per germline. CDR3 in amino acids: CASSPLLAGITYEQYF. The CDR3 DNA reads TGTGCCAGCAGCCCCCTGCTAGCGGGGATTACCTACGAGCAGTACTTC.

This chain uses TRBV7-3 with TRBJ2-1; tentative D call: TRBD1 (5 bases). The CDR3 extends over 15 amino acids. CDR1 SGHTA and CDR2 FQGTGA come from the germline V gene. Trimming shortened V by 0 bases and J by 2 bases, and 8 bases separated the two germline ends. The CDR3 here is CASSLTGVAYNEQFF. In nucleotides, the CDR3 is TGTGCCAGCAGCTTAACAGGGGTAGCCTACAATGAGCAGTTCTTC.

V and J are TRBV28 and TRBJ2-7; 12 nucleotides line up with TRBD2. The trim removed 5 bases at V and 7 bases at J, leaving 12 bases unmatched. The germline V gene has CDR1 MDHEN and CDR2 SYDVKM. The CDR3 consists of 16 residues. The CDR3 sequence: CASSERLAGVWREQYF. Here the CDR3 DNA reads TGTGCCAGCAGTGAACGACTAGCGGGAGTTTGGAGGGAGCAGTACTTC. Full variable domain (remainder filled in from reference TRBV28 and TRBJ2-7): DVKVTQSSRYLVKRTGEKVFLECVQDMDHENMFWYRQDPGLGLRLIYFSYDVKMKEKGDIPEGYSVSREKKERFSLILESASTNQTSMYLCASSERLAGVWREQYFGPGTRLTVT.

The chain uses TRBV4-3 and TRBJ2-2, with a weak D call TRBD1 (6 bases). The CDR3 sequence is 17 residues long. CDR1 is LGHNA and CDR2 is YSLEER in the germline V gene. The ends were cut back, 1 base at V and 2 bases at J, with 14 bases in the middle. In nucleotides, the CDR3 is TGCGCCAGCAGCCAAGGACAGGTTTACTCCAACACCGGGGAGCTGTTTTTT. Amino acid sequence: CASSQGQVYSNTGELFF.

The chain is built from TRBV29-1 and TRBJ2-2, with a tentative D call TRBD1 (6 bases). The CDR3 totals 15 residues. The V and J ends lost 1 base and 6 bases respectively, with 15 bases between them. Per the germline V gene, CDR1 is SQVTM and CDR2 is ANQGSEA. CDR3 nucleotide sequence: TGCAGCGTTGAAGCAGGCTCAGGGGATTCCGGGGAGCTGTTTTTT. Encoded protein: CSVEAGSGDSGELFF.

This chain joins TRBV20-1 and TRBJ2-5, with D possibly being TRBD1 (6 bases). The CDR3 length is 12 residues. Germline values: CDR1 DFQATT, CDR2 SNEGSKA (reference sequence). Trimming took 5 bases from V and 4 from J, leaving 11 bases between them. CDR3 nucleotide sequence: TGCAGTGCTCGAAGCAGGGGAGAGACCCAGTACTTC. It translates to CSARSRGETQYF.

Only a few counts were recorded for this clonotype. The V and J genes are TRBV5-6 and TRBJ2-3, with 7 bases matching TRBD1. Germline CDR1 reads SGHDT; CDR2 reads YYEEEE. The V and J ends lost 3 bases and 2 bases, in that order; junction bases with no gene match: 9. The CDR3 length is 16 residues. The CDR3 nucleotides are TGTGCCAGCAGCTCGAACAGGGGTATCTTCACAGATACGCAGTATTTT. It yields the protein CASSSNRGIFTDTQYF.

The rearrangement uses TRBV10-3 and TRBJ2-5, with 8 bases lining up with TRBD1. CDR3 size: 14 residues. V was clipped by 2 bases and J by 5 bases; unmatched bases: 4. Germline V CDR1 and CDR2: ENHRY, SYGVKD. For the CDR3, the DNA is TGTGCCATCAGTGAGGGACAGGGCGTGGAGACCCAGTACTTC. It specifies CAISEGQGVETQYF.